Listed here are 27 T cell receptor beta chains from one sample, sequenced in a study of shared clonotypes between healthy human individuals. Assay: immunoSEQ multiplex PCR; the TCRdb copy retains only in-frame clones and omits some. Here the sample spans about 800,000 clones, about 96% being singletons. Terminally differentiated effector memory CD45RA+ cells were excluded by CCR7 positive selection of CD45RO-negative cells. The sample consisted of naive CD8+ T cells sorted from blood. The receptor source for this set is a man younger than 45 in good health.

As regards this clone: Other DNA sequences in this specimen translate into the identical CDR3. The CDR3 loop is CASSYLAGGYNEQFF. The CDR3 bases are TGTGCCAGCAGTTACCTGGCGGGAGGGTACAATGAGCAGTTCTTC. The chain employs TRBV6-5 and TRBJ2-1; 9 bases line up with TRBD2. V gave up 2 bases and J gave up 4 bases; unmatched junction bases: 3. CDR3 length: 15 amino acids. The germline CDR1 and CDR2 sequences are MNHEY and SVGAGI.

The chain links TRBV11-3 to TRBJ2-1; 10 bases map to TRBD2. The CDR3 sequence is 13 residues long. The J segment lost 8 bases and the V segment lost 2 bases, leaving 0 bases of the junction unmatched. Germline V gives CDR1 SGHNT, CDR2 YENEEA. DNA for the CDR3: TGTGCCAGCAGCTTACTAGCGGGAGATGAGCAGTTCTTC. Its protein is CASSLLAGDEQFF.

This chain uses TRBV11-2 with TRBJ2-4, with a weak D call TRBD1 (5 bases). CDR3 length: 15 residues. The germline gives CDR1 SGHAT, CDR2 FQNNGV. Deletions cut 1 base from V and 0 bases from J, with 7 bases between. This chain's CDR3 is CASSLAGLAKNIQYF. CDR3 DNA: TGTGCCAGCAGCTTAGCAGGGCTAGCCAAAAACATTCAGTACTTC.

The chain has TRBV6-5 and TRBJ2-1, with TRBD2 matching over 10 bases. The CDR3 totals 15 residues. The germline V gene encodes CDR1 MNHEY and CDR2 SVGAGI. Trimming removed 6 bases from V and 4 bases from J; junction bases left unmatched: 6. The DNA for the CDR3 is TGTGCCAGCAGCTCCGGGACTAGCGAATACAATGAGCAGTTCTTC. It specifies CASSSGTSEYNEQFF.

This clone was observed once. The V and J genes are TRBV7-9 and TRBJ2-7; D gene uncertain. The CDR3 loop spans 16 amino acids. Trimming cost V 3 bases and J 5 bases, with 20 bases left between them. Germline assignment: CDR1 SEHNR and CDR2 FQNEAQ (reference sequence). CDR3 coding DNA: TGTGCCAGCAGCTTGGGCCCCCTGGGCAGTGACGACGAGCAGTACTTC. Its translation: CASSLGPLGSDDEQYF.

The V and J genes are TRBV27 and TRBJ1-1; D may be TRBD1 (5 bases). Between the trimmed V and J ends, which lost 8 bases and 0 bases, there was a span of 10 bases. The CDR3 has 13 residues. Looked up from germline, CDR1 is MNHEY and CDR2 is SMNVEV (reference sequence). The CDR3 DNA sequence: TGTGCCAGCCTCGGGGCCGTGAACACTGAAGCTTTCTTT. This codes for CASLGAVNTEAFF.

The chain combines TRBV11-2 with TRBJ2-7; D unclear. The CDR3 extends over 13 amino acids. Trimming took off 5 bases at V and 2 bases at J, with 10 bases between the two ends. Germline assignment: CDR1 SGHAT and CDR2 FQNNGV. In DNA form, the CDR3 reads TGTGCCAGCAGCCAGCCAATTACCTACGAGCAGTACTTC. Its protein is CASSQPITYEQYF.

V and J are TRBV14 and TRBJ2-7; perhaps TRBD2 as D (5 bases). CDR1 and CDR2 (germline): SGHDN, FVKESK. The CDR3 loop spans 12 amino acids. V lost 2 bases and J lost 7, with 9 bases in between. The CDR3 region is CASSQLLGEQYF. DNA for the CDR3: TGTGCCAGCAGCCAATTACTAGGGGAGCAGTACTTC.

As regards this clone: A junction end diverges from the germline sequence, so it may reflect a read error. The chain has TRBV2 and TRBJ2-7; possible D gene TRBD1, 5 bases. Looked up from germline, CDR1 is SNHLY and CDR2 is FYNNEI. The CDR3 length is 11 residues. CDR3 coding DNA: TGTGCCAGCAGTGAAGGAGACAGACGGATATTT. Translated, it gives CASSEGDRRIF.

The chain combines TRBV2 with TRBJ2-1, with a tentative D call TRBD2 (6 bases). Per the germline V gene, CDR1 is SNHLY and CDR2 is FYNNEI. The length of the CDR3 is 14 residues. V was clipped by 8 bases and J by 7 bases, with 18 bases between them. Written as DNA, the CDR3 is TGTGCCAGCGACGGAGGGGTGAATGAGAATGAGCAGTTCTTC. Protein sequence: CASDGGVNENEQFF.

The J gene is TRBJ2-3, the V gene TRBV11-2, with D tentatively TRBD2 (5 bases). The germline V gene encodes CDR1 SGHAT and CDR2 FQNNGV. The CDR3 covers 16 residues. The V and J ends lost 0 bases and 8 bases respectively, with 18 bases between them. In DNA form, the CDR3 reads TGTGCCAGCAGCTTAGATAAAGGACTTTGGCTGGGTACGCAGTATTTT. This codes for CASSLDKGLWLGTQYF.

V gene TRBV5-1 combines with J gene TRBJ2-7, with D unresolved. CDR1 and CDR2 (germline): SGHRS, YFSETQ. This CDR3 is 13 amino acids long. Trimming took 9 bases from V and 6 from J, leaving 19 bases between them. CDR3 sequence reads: CANRIKGRVEQYF. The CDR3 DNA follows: TGCGCCAACCGGATTAAAGGTCGGGTCGAGCAGTACTTC. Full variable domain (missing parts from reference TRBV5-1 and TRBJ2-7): KAGVTQTPRYLIKTRGQQVTLSCSPISGHRSVSWYQQTPGQGLQFLFEYFSETQRNKGNFPGRFSGRQFSNSRSEMNVSTLELGDSALYLCANRIKGRVEQYFGPGTRLTVT.

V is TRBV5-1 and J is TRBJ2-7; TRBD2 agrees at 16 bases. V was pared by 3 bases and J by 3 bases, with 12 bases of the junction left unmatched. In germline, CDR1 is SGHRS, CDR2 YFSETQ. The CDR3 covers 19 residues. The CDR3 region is CASSSGLAGGPKGSYEQYF. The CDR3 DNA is TGCGCCAGCAGCTCGGGACTAGCGGGAGGGCCTAAAGGTAGCTACGAGCAGTACTTC.

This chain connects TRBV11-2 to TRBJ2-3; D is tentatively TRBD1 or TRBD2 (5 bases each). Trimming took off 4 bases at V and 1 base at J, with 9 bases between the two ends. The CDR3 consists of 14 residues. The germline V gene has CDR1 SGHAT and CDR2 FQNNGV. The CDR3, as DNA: TGTGCCAGCAGCTGGGACCGACGCACAGATACGCAGTATTTT. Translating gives CASSWDRRTDTQYF.

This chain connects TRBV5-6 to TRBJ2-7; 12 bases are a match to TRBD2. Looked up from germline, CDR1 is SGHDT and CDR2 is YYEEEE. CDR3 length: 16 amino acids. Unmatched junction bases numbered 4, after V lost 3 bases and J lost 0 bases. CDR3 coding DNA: TGTGCCAGCAGCTCGCTAGCGGGAGGGAGCTCCTACGAGCAGTACTTC. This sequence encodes CASSSLAGGSSYEQYF.

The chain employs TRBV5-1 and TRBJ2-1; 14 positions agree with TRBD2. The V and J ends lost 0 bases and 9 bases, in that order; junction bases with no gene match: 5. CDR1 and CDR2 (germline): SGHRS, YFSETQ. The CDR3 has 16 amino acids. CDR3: CASSLEGLAGGIEQFF. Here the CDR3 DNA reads TGCGCCAGCAGCTTGGAAGGACTAGCGGGAGGTATTGAGCAGTTCTTC.

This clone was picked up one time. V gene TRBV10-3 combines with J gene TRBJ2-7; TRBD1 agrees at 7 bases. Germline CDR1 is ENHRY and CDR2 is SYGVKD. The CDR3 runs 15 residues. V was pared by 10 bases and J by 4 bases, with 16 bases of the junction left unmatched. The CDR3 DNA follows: TGTGCCACTAGGGGTAACACAGGGGCCTATTACGAGCAGTACTTC. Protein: CATRGNTGAYYEQYF.

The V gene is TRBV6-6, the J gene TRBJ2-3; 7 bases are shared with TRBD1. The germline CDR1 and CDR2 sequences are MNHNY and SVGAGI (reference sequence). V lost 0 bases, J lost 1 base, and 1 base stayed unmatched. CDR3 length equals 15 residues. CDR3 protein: CASSYSGTGTDTQYF. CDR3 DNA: TGTGCCAGCAGTTACTCTGGGACAGGCACAGATACGCAGTATTTT.

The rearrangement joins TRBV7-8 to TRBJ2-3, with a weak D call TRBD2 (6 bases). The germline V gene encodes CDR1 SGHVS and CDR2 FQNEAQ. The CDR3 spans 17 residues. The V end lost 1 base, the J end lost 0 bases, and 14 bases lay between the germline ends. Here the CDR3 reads CASSLDPGLTSTDTQYF. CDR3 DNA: TGTGCCAGCAGCTTAGACCCGGGACTCACTAGCACAGATACGCAGTATTTT.

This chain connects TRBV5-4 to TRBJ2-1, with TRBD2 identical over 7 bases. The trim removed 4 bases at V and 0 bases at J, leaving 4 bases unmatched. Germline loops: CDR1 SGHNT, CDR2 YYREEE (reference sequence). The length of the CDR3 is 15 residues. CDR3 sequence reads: CASSPSGISYNEQFF. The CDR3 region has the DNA TGTGCCAGCAGCCCGAGCGGGATCTCCTACAATGAGCAGTTCTTC.

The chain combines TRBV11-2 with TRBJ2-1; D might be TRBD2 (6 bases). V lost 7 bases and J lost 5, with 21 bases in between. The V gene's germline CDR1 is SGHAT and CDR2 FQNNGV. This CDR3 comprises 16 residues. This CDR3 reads CASTLTVGGPDNEQFF. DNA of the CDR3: TGTGCCAGCACCCTTACAGTGGGAGGCCCTGACAATGAGCAGTTCTTC.

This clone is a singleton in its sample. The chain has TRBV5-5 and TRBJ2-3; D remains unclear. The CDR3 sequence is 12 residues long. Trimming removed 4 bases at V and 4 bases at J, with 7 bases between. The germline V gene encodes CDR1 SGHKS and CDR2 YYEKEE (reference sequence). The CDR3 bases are TGTGCCAGCAGCGACATAGCAGATACGCAGTATTTT. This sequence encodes CASSDIADTQYF.

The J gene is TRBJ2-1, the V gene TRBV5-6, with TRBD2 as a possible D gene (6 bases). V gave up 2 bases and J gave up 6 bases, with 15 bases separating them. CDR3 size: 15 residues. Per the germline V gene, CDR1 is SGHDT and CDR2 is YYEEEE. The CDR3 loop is CASSFEGLGPNEQFF. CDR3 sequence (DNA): TGTGCCAGCAGCTTTGAGGGACTGGGGCCCAATGAGCAGTTCTTC.

The CDR3 coding sequence is TGTGCCAGCAGCGAGGGGGGCCTCGGCGGGAAGACCCAGTACTTC. It is translated as CASSEGGLGGKTQYF. This rearrangement joins TRBV7-2 to TRBJ2-5, with D perhaps matching TRBD1 or TRBD2 (6 bases each). V shed 5 bases and J shed 6 bases, with 19 bases lying between them. Per germline, CDR1 SGHTA and CDR2 FQGNSA. The CDR3 totals 15 residues.

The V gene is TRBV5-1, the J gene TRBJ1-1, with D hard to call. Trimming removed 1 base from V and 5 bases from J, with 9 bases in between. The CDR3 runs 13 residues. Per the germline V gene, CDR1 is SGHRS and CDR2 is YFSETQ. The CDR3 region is CASSLNGMTEAFF. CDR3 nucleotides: TGCGCCAGCAGCTTGAACGGGATGACTGAAGCTTTCTTT.

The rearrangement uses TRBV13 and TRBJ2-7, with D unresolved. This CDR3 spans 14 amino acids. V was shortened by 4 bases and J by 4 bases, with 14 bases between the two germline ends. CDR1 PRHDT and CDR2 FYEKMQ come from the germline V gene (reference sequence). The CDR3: CASSSSLQAYEQYF. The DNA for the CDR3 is TGTGCCAGCAGCTCTTCGCTCCAGGCTTACGAGCAGTACTTC. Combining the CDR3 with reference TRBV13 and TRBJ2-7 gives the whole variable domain AAGVIQSPRHLIKEKRETATLKCYPIPRHDTVYWYQQGPGQDPQFLISFYEKMQSDKGSIPDRFSAQQFSDYHSELNMSSLELGDSALYFCASSSSLQAYEQYFGPGTRLTVT.

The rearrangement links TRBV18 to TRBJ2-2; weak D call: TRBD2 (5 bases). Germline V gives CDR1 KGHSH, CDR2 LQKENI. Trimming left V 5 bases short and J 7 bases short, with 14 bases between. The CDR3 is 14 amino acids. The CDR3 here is CASSSSGEYGELFF. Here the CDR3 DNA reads TGTGCCAGCTCAAGCAGCGGAGAGTACGGGGAGCTGTTTTTT.